These 26 T cell receptor beta chains share one sample of origin, sequenced in a study of blood T cell repertoires in COVID-19. Measured with immunoSEQ multiplex PCR; TCRdb has only the in-frame clones, and not every one. The sample lists 130,000 to 150,000 clones, about 85% seen once, with 2.5% to 3% in the top ten. The sample was peripheral blood. These TCRs come from a middle-aged woman with active or convalescent COVID-19.

This sequence joins TRBV28 and TRBJ1-2, with D maybe TRBD1 (6 bases). Trimming removed 3 bases from V and 4 bases from J, with 12 bases in between. Germline V CDR1 and CDR2: MDHEN, SYDVKM. The CDR3 sequence is 14 residues long. CDR3 nucleotide sequence: TGTGCCAGCAGTTTCGGGGGGGGCGTCTATGGCTACACCTTC. This translates into CASSFGGGVYGYTF.

Only one count was recorded for this clone. The chain has TRBV7-2 and TRBJ2-7; 8 bases are a match to TRBD2. V shed 5 bases, J shed 7 bases, and the junction held 10 bases outside the gene matches. Per germline, CDR1 SGHTA and CDR2 FQGNSA. The CDR3 contains 14 residues. This chain's CDR3 is CASSPSRVAGEQYF. The CDR3 coding sequence is TGTGCCAGCAGCCCGAGTAGAGTAGCGGGAGAGCAGTACTTC.

The chain joins TRBV14 to TRBJ2-7; D is undetermined. The germline V gene has CDR1 SGHDN and CDR2 FVKESK. Trimming removed 0 bases from V and 0 bases from J, with 15 bases in between. The CDR3 has 17 residues. CDR3 in amino acids: CASSQDESKALSYEQYF. As DNA, the CDR3 is TGTGCCAGCAGCCAAGATGAATCAAAAGCCCTCTCCTACGAGCAGTACTTC.

V is TRBV5-1 and J is TRBJ2-3, with TRBD2 identical over 10 bases. Trimming cost V 4 bases and J 1 base; bases outside gene matches: 3. There are 15 residues in the CDR3. The germline gives CDR1 SGHRS, CDR2 YFSETQ. In nucleotides, the CDR3 is TGCGCCAGCAGCCCCAGCGGGGGGGGCACAGATACGCAGTATTTT. Amino acids: CASSPSGGGTDTQYF.

The V gene is TRBV9, the J gene TRBJ2-5, with 8 bases identical to TRBD1. The CDR3 is 18 amino acids. Germline CDR1 and CDR2: SGDLS and YYNGEE. V trimming: 0 bases; J trimming: 4 bases; junction bases outside the gene matches: 14. CDR3 in DNA: TGTGCCAGCAGCGTAGAAGGGTGGAGACAGGGGAGGCGAGAGACCCAGTACTTC. It specifies CASSVEGWRQGRRETQYF.

The chain employs TRBV29-1 and TRBJ1-1, with 8 bases lining up with TRBD1. The CDR3 loop spans 13 amino acids. The ends lost 6 bases at V and 0 bases at J; junction bases unmatched: 3. Germline V lookup: CDR1 SQVTM, CDR2 ANQGSEA. The CDR3 sequence: CSVGQGVNTEAFF. The CDR3 nucleotides read TGCAGCGTCGGACAGGGAGTGAACACTGAAGCTTTCTTT.

The chain employs TRBV5-4 and TRBJ2-2, with TRBD2 identical over 7 bases. The CDR3 contains 16 residues. The junction had 10 bases not matched to a gene; V was cut back by 4 bases and J by 4 bases. CDR1 and CDR2 (germline): SGHNT, YYREEE (reference sequence). This CDR3 is CASSLPAKRGTGELFF. The CDR3 DNA is TGTGCCAGCAGCCTCCCGGCCAAGCGGGGCACCGGGGAGCTGTTTTTT.

About this clone: One junction end disagrees with the germline gene, perhaps due to a read error. V gene TRBV11-2 combines with J gene TRBJ1-1; D is perhaps TRBD1 (5 bases). From germline, CDR1 is SGHAT and CDR2 FQNNGV. The CDR3 loop spans 11 amino acids. CDR3 protein: CVSSSGTEAFF. The CDR3 nucleotides are TGTGTCAGCAGCTCAGGGACTGAAGCTTTCTTT.

The chain joins TRBV28 to TRBJ2-2; D gene ambiguous. This CDR3 has 14 residues. Trimming pared 7 bases from V and 6 bases from J, leaving 15 bases between. Germline lookup yields CDR1 MDHEN and CDR2 SYDVKM. This CDR3 is CASTSLSEAGELFF. CDR3 DNA sequence: TGTGCCAGCACCTCCCTGAGCGAGGCCGGGGAGCTGTTTTTT.

The J gene is TRBJ1-5, the V gene TRBV2; the match to TRBD1 covers 8 bases. The V and J ends lost 8 bases and 4 bases, in that order; junction bases with no gene match: 7. The germline CDR1 and CDR2 sequences are SNHLY and FYNNEI. The CDR3 totals 14 residues. The CDR3 nucleotides read TGTGCCAGCCGGGACAGGTTTACGAATCAGCCCCAGCATTTT. It yields the protein CASRDRFTNQPQHF.

The chain is built from TRBV5-1 and TRBJ1-5, with 7 bases aligning to TRBD1. Germline CDR1 SGHRS, CDR2 YFSETQ. The V segment lost 0 bases and the J segment 0 bases; nucleotides outside the gene matches: 0. The CDR3 loop spans 15 amino acids. CDR3 sequence (DNA): TGCGCCAGCAGCTTGGACAGGGGTAGCAATCAGCCCCAGCATTTT. It is translated as CASSLDRGSNQPQHF.

This chain links TRBV28 with TRBJ2-7; weak D call: TRBD2 (6 bases). CDR1 MDHEN and CDR2 SYDVKM come from the germline V gene. V was trimmed by 5 bases and J by 0 bases, leaving 14 bases between them. CDR3 length: 15 amino acids. The CDR3 DNA is TGTGCCAGCAGTACCCCCGGGACTGCCTCCTACGAGCAGTACTTC. Residues: CASSTPGTASYEQYF.

The chain joins TRBV12-3 or TRBV12-4 to TRBJ1-3; D not resolved. V was pared by 7 bases and J by 8 bases, with 15 bases between. This CDR3 has 13 residues. The CDR3 is CASKRAGADTIYF. The CDR3 DNA is TGTGCCAGCAAGAGGGCGGGCGCAGACACCATATATTTT.

The chain links TRBV2 to TRBJ1-2; TRBD1 agrees at 12 bases. This CDR3 has 12 residues. The trim removed 8 bases at V and 10 bases at J, leaving 5 bases unmatched. In germline, CDR1 is SNHLY, CDR2 FYNNEI. CDR3 residues: CASAPGQGAYTF. The CDR3 nucleotides read TGTGCCAGCGCCCCGGGACAGGGGGCCTACACCTTC.

This chain links TRBV30 with TRBJ1-1; 8 nucleotides agree with TRBD1. CDR1 and CDR2 (germline): GTSNPN, SVGIG (reference sequence). The CDR3 has 14 amino acids. V lost 4 bases, J lost 1 base, and 5 bases stayed unmatched. CDR3 protein: CAWTRQGTNTEAFF. The DNA of the CDR3 is TGTGCCTGGACCCGACAGGGGACGAACACTGAAGCTTTCTTT.

The genes are TRBV5-1 and TRBJ1-4; weak D call: TRBD1 (6 bases). Germline V lookup: CDR1 SGHRS, CDR2 YFSETQ. The V end was cut by 0 bases, the J end by 8 bases, with 14 bases between. This CDR3 has 15 residues. The CDR3 is CASSLDGQSWEKLFF. CDR3 nucleotides: TGCGCCAGCAGCTTGGACGGACAGTCGTGGGAAAAACTGTTTTTT.

The gene calls are TRBV7-9 and TRBJ2-1, with unresolved D. From germline, CDR1 is SEHNR and CDR2 FQNEAQ (reference sequence). With 8 bases removed from V and 5 bases from J, the gap between germline ends came to 22 bases. The CDR3 runs to 16 residues. The CDR3 sequence is CASSQGWQVPNNEQFF. The CDR3, as DNA: TGTGCCAGCTCACAAGGTTGGCAGGTACCTAACAATGAGCAGTTCTTC.

V is TRBV6-2 or TRBV6-3 and J is TRBJ1-5, with 9 bases matching TRBD1. Trimming took 5 bases from V and 13 from J; bases not matched to a gene: 6. The germline V gene encodes CDR1 MNHEY and CDR2 SVGEGT. The CDR3 is 12 amino acids. CDR3 bases: TGTGCCAGCAGTCGACCGGGACAGGGTCAGCATTTT. Translated, it gives CASSRPGQGQHF.

This chain links TRBV28 with TRBJ1-4, with unresolved D. This CDR3 is 14 amino acids long. V lost 7 bases, J lost 0 bases, and 9 bases lay in between. In germline, CDR1 is MDHEN, CDR2 SYDVKM. CDR3 region: CASNARATNEKLFF. The CDR3 DNA follows: TGTGCCAGCAACGCGAGAGCAACTAATGAAAAACTGTTTTTT.

V usage is TRBV7-9 and J usage is TRBJ2-7; the match to TRBD1 covers 7 bases. The CDR3 has 19 residues. Germline V gives CDR1 SEHNR, CDR2 FQNEAQ (reference sequence). Losses at the gene ends were 1 base for V and 2 bases for J; bases not matched to a gene: 17. This CDR3 is CASSLGGGLGQRPPYEQYF. The CDR3 nucleotides read TGTGCCAGCAGCTTAGGCGGCGGATTGGGACAGAGGCCCCCCTACGAGCAGTACTTC.

This clone was seen a single time. The rearrangement uses TRBV29-1 and TRBJ1-1; D is uncertain. CDR1 is SQVTM and CDR2 is ANQGSEA in the germline V gene. CDR3 length: 12 residues. The ends were cut back, 6 bases at V and 2 bases at J, with 10 bases in the middle. The CDR3 region has the DNA TGCAGCGTCCGACTGCTTAACACTGAAGCTTTCTTT. Its protein is CSVRLLNTEAFF.

The gene calls are TRBV4-1 and TRBJ2-7; D unclear. Germline loops: CDR1 MGHRA, CDR2 YSYEKL. Trimming took 0 bases from V and 2 from J, leaving 17 bases between them. The CDR3 has 17 residues. The CDR3 spells CASSQDLLWATAYEQYF. The CDR3 DNA reads as TGCGCCAGCAGCCAAGACCTTTTGTGGGCTACCGCCTACGAGCAGTACTTC.

The chain links TRBV27 to TRBJ1-2, with D possibly being TRBD1 (6 bases). V was pared by 6 bases and J by 4 bases, with 15 bases between. This CDR3 contains 14 residues. Germline lookup yields CDR1 MNHEY and CDR2 SMNVEV (reference sequence). CDR3 sequence (DNA): TGTGCCAGCAGAACGTACAGGGAGGGCTATGGCTACACCTTC. Protein sequence: CASRTYREGYGYTF.

This rearrangement joins TRBV21-1 to TRBJ1-6; the table names TRBD1, a call not compared with the DNA. TRBV21-1 is termed a pseudogene. This CDR3 contains 15 residues. The CDR3 nucleotides read TGTGCCAGCAGCAACAGGGGAAGGGGAACTTCACCCCTCCACTTT. Its protein product is CASSNRGRGTSPLHF.

The V call is TRBV25-1, the J call TRBJ1-1; 10 bases fit TRBD1. The V gene end was trimmed by 8 bases and the J gene end by 0 bases; junction bases not matched to a gene: 9. The CDR3 has 16 amino acids. CDR1 MGHDK and CDR2 SYGVNS come from the germline V gene. The CDR3 sequence is CASLGGDRGVNTEAFF. The CDR3 DNA reads TGTGCCAGCTTAGGTGGGGACAGGGGCGTGAACACTGAAGCTTTCTTT.

This chain connects TRBV7-2 to TRBJ2-3; 8 bases map to TRBD2. Germline-derived CDR1 and CDR2 are SGHTA and FQGNSA. The CDR3 sequence is 15 residues long. After removal of 3 bases from V and 2 bases from J, the junction contained 4 bases not matched to a gene. This CDR3 reads CASSFTGGDTDTQYF. The DNA of the CDR3 is TGTGCCAGCAGCTTCACGGGAGGGGACACAGATACGCAGTATTTT.